The following is a T cell receptor beta chain sequence with its context. Antigen: not known. This entry is derived from a study of OX40 agonist ivuxolimab in advanced cancers. Turning to the study itself: Two cutaneous melanoma patients and one hepatocellular carcinoma patient, three in all, had partial responses.

Study-wide points: Compared with CD4+, CD8+ T cells on average had more expanded clones.

Germline V gives CDR1 SNHLY, CDR2 FYNNEI. V trimming: 4 bases; J trimming: 7 bases; junction bases outside the gene matches: 7. The CDR3 runs 15 residues. Assay: immunoSEQ multiplex PCR; the TCRdb copy retains only in-frame clones and omits some. Here the sample spans over 85,000 clones, more than 85% being singletons. The sample was CD4+ or CD8+ T cells sorted from blood, taken in a trial of the OX40 agonist ivuxolimab. The TCR originated in an adult with an advanced solid tumor such as melanoma, head and neck, liver or kidney cancer. V usage is TRBV2 and J usage is TRBJ1-6; 7 nucleotides match TRBD1. The CDR3 sequence is CASSGRGFANSPLHF. The CDR3 DNA follows: TGTGCCAGCAGTGGCAGGGGGTTTGCCAATTCACCCCTCCACTTT.